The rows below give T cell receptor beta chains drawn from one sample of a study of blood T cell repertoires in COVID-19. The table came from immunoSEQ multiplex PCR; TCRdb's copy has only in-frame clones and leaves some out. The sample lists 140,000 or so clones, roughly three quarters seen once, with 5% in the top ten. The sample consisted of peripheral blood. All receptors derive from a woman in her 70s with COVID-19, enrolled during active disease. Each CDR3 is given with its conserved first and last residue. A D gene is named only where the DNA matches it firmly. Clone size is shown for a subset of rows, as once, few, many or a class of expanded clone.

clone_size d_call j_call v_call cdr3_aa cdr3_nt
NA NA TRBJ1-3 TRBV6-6 CASRAGGSGNTIYF TGTGCCAGCAGGGCGGGGGGGTCCGGAAACACCATATATTTT
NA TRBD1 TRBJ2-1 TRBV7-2 CASSKGQVAYNEQFF TGTGCCAGCAGCAAGGGACAGGTGGCCTACAATGAGCAGTTCTTC
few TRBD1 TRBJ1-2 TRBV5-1 CASSASGTGSYGYTF TGCGCCAGCAGCGCCTCCGGGACAGGGAGCTATGGCTACACCTTC
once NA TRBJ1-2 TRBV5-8 CASSWAGSDGYTF TGTGCCAGCAGCTGGGCAGGGTCAGATGGCTACACCTTC
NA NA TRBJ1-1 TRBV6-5 CASSYSWQGNTEAFF TGTGCCAGCAGTTACTCGTGGCAGGGGAACACTGAAGCTTTCTTT
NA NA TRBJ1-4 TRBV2 CASSEGGDQLFF TGTGCCAGCAGTGAGGGCGGGGATCAACTGTTTTTT
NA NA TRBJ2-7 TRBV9 CASSVGQHSYEQYF TGTGCCAGCAGCGTAGGACAGCACTCCTACGAGCAGTACTTC
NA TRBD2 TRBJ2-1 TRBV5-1 CASSFAPSLAGGSNEQFF TGCGCCAGCAGCTTCGCCCCCTCACTAGCGGGGGGGAGCAATGAGCAGTTCTTC
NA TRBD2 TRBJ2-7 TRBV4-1 CASSNSGGSYEQYF TGCGCCAGCAGCAATAGCGGGGGCTCCTACGAGCAGTACTTC
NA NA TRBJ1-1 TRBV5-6 CASRKDRNTEAFF TGTGCCAGCAGAAAAGACAGGAACACTGAAGCTTTCTTT
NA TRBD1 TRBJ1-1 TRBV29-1 CSASRRTGVEAFF TGCAGCGCATCGCGACGGACAGGGGTTGAAGCTTTCTTT
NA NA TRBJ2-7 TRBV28 CASRDSRTYEQYF TGTGCCAGCAGAGACAGTCGCACCTACGAGCAGTACTTC
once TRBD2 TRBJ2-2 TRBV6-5 CATASGSLRELFF TGTGCCACCGCAAGCGGGAGCCTTAGGGAGCTGTTTTTT
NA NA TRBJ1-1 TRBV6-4 CASSDDGVTLGTEAFF TGTGCCAGCAGTGACGACGGGGTCACCTTGGGGACTGAAGCTTTCTTT
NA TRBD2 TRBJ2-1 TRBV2 CASSGGSGGLSYNEQFF TGTGCCAGCAGTGGAGGCAGCGGGGGCCTCTCCTACAATGAGCAGTTCTTC
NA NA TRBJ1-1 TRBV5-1 CASSHGTQNTEAFF TGCGCCAGCAGCCACGGGACTCAGAACACTGAAGCTTTCTTT
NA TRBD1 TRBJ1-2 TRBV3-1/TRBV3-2 CASSGTGYYGYTF TGTGCCAGCAGCGGGACAGGATACTATGGCTACACCTTC
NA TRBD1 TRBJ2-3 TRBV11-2 CASSPRILGQGLTDTQYF TGTGCCAGCAGCCCCCGGATCCTTGGACAGGGCCTCACAGATACGCAGTATTTT
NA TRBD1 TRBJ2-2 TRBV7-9 CASGPWRTGGDTGELFF TGTGCCAGCGGGCCCTGGCGGACAGGGGGCGACACCGGGGAGCTGTTTTTT
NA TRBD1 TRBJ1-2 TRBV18 CASSPGQGDYGYTF TGTGCCAGCTCACCCGGCCAGGGGGACTATGGCTACACCTTC